This entry describes one TCR beta chain. The data are from a study of blood T cell repertoires in COVID-19. This CDR3 is built from 15 residues. Trimming took 1 base from V and 8 from J, leaving 15 bases between them. Germline-derived CDR1 and CDR2 are SEHNR and FQNEAQ (reference sequence). Participants came from roughly 25 US areas, aged about 18 to 89 years. Participants had their cohort set by participant-reported clinical history. Two negative PCRs, clearance, or symptom resolution had been documented for recovered Cohort 3 donors. The authors' processing: Reference gene primer amplification gave estimated nucleated cell counts. Clones were read by immunoSEQ multiplex PCR, and TCRdb kept only the in-frame ones, dropping some. V, J and clone size derive from that table, while D and trimming were established from the DNA sequence. The sample shows some 230,000 clones, around 80% of them seen only once.

The sequencing sample was made of PBMCs or T cells enriched from blood (not recorded which). The source of this sequence is a man aged 40-49 years who had recovered from COVID-19. This chain connects TRBV7-9 to TRBJ1-3; the D gene is possibly TRBD1 (5 bases). CDR3 bases: TGTGCCAGCAGCTTAGGGGGGGAAAGGACGCACACCATATATTTT. Protein: CASSLGGERTHTIYF.